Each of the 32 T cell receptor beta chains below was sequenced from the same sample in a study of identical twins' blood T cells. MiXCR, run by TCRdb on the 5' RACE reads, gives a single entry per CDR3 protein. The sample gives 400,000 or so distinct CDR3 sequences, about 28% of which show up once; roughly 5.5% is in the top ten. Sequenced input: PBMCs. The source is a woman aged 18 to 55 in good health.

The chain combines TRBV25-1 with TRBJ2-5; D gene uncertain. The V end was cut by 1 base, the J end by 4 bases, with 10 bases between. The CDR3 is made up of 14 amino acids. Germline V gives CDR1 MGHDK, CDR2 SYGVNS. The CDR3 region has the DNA TGTGCCAGCAGTGAATTAGTCGCCTCAGAGACCCAGTACTTC. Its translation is CASSELVASETQYF.

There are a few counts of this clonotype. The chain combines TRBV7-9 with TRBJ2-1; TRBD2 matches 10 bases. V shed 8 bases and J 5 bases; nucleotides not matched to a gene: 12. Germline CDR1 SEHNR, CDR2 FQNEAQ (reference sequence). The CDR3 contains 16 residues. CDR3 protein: CASASVPGLANNEQFF. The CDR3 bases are TGTGCCAGCGCCTCCGTCCCGGGACTAGCGAACAATGAGCAGTTCTTC.

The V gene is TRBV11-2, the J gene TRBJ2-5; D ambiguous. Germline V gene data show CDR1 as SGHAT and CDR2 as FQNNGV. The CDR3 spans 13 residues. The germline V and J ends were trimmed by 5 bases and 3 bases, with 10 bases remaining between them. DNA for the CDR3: TGTGCCAGCAGCAAACGACGGGAAGAGACCCAGTACTTC. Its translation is CASSKRREETQYF.

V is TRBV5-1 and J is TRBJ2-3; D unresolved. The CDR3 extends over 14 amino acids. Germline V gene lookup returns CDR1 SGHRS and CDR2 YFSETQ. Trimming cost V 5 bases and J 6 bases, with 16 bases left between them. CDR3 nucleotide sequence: TGCGCCAGCAGAACACTGCCTCCATCGGATACGCAGTATTTT. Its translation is CASRTLPPSDTQYF.

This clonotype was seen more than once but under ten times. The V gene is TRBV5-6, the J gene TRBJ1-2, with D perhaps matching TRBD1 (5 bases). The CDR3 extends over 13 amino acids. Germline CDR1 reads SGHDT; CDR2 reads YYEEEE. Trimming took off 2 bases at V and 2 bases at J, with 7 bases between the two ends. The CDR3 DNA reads TGTGCCAGCAGCTTCAGGGCCAACTATGGCTACACCTTC. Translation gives CASSFRANYGYTF.

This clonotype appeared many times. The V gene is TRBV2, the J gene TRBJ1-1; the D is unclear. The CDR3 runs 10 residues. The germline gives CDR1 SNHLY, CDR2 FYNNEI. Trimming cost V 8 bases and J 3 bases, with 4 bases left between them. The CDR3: CASFDTEAFF. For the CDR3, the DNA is TGTGCCAGCTTCGACACTGAAGCTTTCTTT.

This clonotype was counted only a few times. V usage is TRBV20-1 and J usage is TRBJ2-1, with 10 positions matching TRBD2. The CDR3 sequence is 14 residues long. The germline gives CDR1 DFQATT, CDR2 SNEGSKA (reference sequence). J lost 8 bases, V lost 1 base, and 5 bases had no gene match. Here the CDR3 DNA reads TGCAGTGCTAGAGGGACTAGCGGTTGGGATGAGCAGTTCTTC. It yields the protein CSARGTSGWDEQFF.

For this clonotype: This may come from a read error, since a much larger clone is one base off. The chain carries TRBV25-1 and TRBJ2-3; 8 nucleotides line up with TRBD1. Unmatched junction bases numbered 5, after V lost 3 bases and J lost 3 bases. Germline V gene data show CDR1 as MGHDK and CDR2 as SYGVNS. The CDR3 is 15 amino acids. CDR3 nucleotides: TGTGCCAGCAGTGATCGGACAGGGCAAACAGATACGCAGTATTTT. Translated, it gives CASSDRTGQTDTQYF.

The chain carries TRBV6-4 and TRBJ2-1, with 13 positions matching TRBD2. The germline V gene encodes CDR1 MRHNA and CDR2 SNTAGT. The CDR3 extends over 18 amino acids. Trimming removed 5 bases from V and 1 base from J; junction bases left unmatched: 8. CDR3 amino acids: CASSPWTSGRQSYNEQFF. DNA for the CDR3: TGTGCCAGCAGTCCTTGGACTAGCGGGAGACAGTCCTACAATGAGCAGTTCTTC.

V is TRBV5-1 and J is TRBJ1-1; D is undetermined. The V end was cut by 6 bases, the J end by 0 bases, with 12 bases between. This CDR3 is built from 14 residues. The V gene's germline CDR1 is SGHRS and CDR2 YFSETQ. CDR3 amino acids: CASNPDGMNTEAFF. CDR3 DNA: TGCGCCAGCAACCCGGACGGAATGAACACTGAAGCTTTCTTT. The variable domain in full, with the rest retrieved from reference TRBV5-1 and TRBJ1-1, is KAGVTQTPRYLIKTRGQQVTLSCSPISGHRSVSWYQQTPGQGLQFLFEYFSETQRNKGNFPGRFSGRQFSNSRSEMNVSTLELGDSALYLCASNPDGMNTEAFFGQGTRLTVV.

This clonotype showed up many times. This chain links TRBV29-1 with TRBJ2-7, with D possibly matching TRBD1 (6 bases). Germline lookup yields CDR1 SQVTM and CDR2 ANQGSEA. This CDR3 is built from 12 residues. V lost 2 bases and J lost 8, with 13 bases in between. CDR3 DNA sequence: TGCAGCGTTGAACGGGACATGGGACAGCAGTACTTC. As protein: CSVERDMGQQYF.

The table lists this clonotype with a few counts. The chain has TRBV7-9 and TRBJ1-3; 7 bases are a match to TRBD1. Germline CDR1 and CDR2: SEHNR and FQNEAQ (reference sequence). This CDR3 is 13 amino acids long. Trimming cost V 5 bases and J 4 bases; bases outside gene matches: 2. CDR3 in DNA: TGTGCCAGCAGCGAGGGACAGGGAAACACCATATATTTT. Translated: CASSEGQGNTIYF.

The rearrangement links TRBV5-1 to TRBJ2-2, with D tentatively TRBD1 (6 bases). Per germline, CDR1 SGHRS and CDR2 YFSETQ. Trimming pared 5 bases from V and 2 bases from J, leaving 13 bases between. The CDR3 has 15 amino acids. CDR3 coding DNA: TGCGCCAGCAGTGGAGGACAGCATAACACCGGGGAGCTGTTTTTT. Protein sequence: CASSGGQHNTGELFF.

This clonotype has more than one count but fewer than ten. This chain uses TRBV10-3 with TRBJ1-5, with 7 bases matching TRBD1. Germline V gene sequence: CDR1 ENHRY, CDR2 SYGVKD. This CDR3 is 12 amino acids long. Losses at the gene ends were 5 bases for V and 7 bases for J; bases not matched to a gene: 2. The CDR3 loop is CAISTGDQPQHF. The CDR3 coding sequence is TGTGCCATCAGTACAGGGGACCAGCCCCAGCATTTT.

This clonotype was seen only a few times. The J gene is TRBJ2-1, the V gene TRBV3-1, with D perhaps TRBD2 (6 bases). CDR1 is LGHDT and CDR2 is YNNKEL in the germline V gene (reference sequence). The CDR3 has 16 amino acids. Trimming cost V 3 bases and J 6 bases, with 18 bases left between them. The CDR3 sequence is CASSQPRRGAFNEQFF. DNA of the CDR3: TGTGCCAGCAGCCAGCCCAGGAGGGGCGCCTTCAATGAGCAGTTCTTC.

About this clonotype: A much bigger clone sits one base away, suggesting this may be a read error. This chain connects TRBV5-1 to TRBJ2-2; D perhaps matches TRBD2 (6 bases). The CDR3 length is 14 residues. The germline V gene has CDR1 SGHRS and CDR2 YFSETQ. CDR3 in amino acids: CASILEGGSGELFF. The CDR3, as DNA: TGCGCCAGCATCTTGGAAGGAGGGTCCGGGGAGCTGTTTTTT.

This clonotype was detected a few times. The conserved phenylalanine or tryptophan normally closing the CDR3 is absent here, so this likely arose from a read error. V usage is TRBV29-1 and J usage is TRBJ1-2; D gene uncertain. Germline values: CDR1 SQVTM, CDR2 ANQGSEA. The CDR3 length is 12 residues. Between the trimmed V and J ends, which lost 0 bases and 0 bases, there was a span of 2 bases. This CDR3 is CSVEDPNYGYTI. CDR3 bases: TGCAGCGTTGAAGATCCTAACTATGGCTACACCATA.

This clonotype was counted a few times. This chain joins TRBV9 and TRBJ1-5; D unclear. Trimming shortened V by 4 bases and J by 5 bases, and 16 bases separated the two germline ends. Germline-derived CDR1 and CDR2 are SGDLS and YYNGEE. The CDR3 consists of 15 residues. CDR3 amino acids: CASSSTPHGDQPQHF. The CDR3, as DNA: TGTGCCAGCAGCTCCACCCCCCACGGGGATCAGCCCCAGCATTTT.

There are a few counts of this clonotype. In DNA, the CDR3 is TGCAGCGTTGAACGTCGGGGAGGCGCGGGGGTGAGATATGAGCAGTTCTTC. Its translation is CSVERRGGAGVRYEQFF. The V call is TRBV29-1, the J call TRBJ2-1, with 7 bases identical to TRBD2. The V segment lost 2 bases and the J segment 8 bases; nucleotides outside the gene matches: 18. Germline values: CDR1 SQVTM, CDR2 ANQGSEA. This CDR3 contains 17 residues.

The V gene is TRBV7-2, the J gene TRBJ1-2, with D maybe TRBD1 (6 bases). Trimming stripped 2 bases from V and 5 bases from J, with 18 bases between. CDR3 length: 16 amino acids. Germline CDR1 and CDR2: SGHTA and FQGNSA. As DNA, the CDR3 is TGTGCCAGCAGCTTAAACCCACAGGGCTCTTATTATGGCTACACCTTC. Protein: CASSLNPQGSYYGYTF.

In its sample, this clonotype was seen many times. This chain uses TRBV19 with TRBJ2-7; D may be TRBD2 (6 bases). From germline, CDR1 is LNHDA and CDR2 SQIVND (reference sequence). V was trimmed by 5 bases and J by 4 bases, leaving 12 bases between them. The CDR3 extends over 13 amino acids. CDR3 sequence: CASSAGLLYEQYF. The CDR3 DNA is TGTGCCAGTAGTGCGGGATTACTTTACGAGCAGTACTTC.

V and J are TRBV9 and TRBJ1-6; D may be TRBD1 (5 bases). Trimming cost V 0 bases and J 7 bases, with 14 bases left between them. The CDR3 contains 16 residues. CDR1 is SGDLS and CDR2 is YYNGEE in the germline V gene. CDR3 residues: CASSVAEGKGNSPLHF. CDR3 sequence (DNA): TGTGCCAGCAGCGTAGCTGAAGGAAAGGGGAATTCACCCCTCCACTTT.

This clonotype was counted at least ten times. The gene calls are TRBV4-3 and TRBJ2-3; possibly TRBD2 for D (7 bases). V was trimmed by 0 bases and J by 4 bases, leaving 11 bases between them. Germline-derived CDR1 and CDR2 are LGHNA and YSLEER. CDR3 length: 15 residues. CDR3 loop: CASSQDTGRADTQYF. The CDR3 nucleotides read TGCGCCAGCAGCCAAGATACAGGGAGGGCAGATACGCAGTATTTT.

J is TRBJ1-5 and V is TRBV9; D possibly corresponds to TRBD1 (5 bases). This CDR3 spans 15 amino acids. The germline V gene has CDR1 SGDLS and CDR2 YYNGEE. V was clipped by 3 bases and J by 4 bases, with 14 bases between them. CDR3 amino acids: CASSGDLSPNQPQHF. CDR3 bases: TGTGCCAGCAGCGGGGACTTAAGCCCTAATCAGCCCCAGCATTTT. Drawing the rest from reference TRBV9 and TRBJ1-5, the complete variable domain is DSGVTQTPKHLITATGQRVTLRCSPRSGDLSVYWYQQSLDQGLQFLIQYYNGEERAKGNILERFSAQQFPDLHSELNLSSLELGDSALYFCASSGDLSPNQPQHFGDGTRLSIL.

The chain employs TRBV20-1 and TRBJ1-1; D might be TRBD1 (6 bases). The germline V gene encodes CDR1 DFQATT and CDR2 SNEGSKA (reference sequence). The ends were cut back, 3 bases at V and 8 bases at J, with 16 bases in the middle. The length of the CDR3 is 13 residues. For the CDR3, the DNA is TGCAGTGCTAGTACGGGGGCGAGATACGAAGCTTTCTTT. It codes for CSASTGARYEAFF.

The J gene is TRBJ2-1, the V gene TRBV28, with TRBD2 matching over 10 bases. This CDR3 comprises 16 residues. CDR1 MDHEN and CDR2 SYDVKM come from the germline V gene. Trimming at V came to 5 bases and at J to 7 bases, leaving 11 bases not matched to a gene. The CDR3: CASSRSGRVIGNEQFF. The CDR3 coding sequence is TGTGCCAGCAGTCGAAGCGGGAGGGTAATTGGGAATGAGCAGTTCTTC.

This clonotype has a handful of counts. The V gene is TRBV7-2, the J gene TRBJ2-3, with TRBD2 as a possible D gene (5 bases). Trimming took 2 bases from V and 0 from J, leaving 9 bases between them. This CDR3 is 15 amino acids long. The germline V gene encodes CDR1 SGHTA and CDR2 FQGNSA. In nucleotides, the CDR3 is TGTGCCAGCAGCTTACGGAGCGGTAGCACAGATACGCAGTATTTT. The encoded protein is CASSLRSGSTDTQYF.

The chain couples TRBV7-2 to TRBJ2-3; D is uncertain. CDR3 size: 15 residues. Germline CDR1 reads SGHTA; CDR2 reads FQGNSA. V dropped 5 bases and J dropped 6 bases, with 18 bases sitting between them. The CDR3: CASSPQGGFDDTQYF. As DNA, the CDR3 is TGTGCCAGCAGCCCCCAAGGCGGTTTTGACGATACGCAGTATTTT.

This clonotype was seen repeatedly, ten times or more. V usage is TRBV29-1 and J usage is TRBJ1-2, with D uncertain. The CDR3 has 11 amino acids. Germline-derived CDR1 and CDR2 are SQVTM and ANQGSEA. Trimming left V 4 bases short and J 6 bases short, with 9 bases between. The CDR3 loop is CSVGGSDGYTF. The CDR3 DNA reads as TGCAGCGTTGGAGGGAGTGATGGCTACACCTTC.

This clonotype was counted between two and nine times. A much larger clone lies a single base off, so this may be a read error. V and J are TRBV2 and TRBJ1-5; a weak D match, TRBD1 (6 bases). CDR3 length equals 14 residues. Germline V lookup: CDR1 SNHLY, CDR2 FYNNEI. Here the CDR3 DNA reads TGTGCCAGCAGCTGGACTAGGGGGAATCAGCCCCGGCATTTT. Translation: CASSWTRGNQPRHF.

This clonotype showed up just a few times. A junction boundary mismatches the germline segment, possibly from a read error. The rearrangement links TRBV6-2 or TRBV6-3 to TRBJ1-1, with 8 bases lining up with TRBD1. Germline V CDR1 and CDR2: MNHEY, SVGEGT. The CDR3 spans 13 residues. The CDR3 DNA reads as TGTGTCAGCAATGACAGGGGAGGCACTGAAGCTTTCTTT. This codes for CVSNDRGGTEAFF.

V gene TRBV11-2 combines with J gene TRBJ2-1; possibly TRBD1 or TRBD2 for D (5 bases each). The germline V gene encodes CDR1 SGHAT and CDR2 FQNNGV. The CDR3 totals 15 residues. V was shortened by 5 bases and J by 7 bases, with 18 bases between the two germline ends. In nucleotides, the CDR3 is TGTGCCAGCAGCCCCCGACCTGGGGGAGAGAATGAGCAGTTCTTC. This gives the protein CASSPRPGGENEQFF.